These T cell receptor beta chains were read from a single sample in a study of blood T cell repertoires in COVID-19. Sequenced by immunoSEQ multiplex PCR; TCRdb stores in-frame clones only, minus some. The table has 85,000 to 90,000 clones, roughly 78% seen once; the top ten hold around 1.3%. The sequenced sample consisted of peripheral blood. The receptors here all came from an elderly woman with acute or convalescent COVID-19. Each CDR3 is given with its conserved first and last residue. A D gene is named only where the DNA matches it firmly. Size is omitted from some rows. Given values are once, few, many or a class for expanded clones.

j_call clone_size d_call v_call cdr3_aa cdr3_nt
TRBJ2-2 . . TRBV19 CASKVMAGNPTGELFF TGTGCCAGTAAGGTGATGGCAGGTAACCCTACCGGGGAGCTGTTTTTT
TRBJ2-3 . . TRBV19 CASSPGFGTDTQYF TGTGCCAGTAGTCCGGGATTTGGCACAGATACGCAGTATTTT
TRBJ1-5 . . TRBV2 CASSVLQGNQPQHF TGTGCCAGCAGTGTTCTCCAGGGGAATCAGCCCCAGCATTTT
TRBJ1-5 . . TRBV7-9 CASSHSGGLSNQPQHF TGTGCCAGCAGCCATTCGGGGGGGCTTAGCAATCAGCCCCAGCATTTT
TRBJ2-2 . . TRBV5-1 CASSLGTSGELFF TGCGCCAGCAGCTTAGGGACTTCCGGGGAGCTGTTTTTT
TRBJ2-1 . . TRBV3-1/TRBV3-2 CASSQAGFRGNEQFF TGTGCCAGCAGCCAAGCAGGGTTCAGAGGCAATGAGCAGTTCTTC
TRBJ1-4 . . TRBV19 CASGRQAPSEKLFF TGTGCCAGTGGGAGGCAGGCGCCTAGTGAAAAACTGTTTTTT
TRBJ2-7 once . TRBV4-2 CASSQESSGALYEQYF TGTGCCAGCAGCCAAGAGTCCAGCGGAGCCCTATACGAGCAGTACTTC
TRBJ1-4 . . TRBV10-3 CAISSQENEKLFF TGTGCCATCAGTTCACAGGAGAATGAAAAACTGTTTTTT
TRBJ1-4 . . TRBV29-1 CSGYRASVANEKLFF TGCAGCGGGTACAGGGCATCCGTGGCTAATGAAAAACTGTTTTTT
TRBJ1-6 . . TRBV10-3 CAAAPDRDNSPLHF TGTGCCGCCGCCCCGGACAGAGATAATTCACCCCTCCACTTT
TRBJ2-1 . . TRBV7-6 CASSLSGSSYNEQFF TGTGCCAGCAGCCTTAGCGGTAGCTCCTACAATGAGCAGTTCTTC
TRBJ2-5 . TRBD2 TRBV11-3 CASSPPGLAPAETQYF TGTGCCAGCAGCCCACCGGGACTAGCGCCCGCAGAGACCCAGTACTTC
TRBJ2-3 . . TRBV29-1 CSVVRLEVTDTQYF TGCAGCGTTGTGAGACTAGAGGTAACAGATACGCAGTATTTT
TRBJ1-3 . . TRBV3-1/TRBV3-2 CASSQDQGSGNTIYF TGTGCCAGCAGCCAAGATCAGGGTAGTGGAAACACCATATATTTT
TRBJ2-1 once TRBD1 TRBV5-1 CASSRPRGRQNEQFF TGCGCCAGCAGCCGCCCGAGGGGGCGCCAAAATGAGCAGTTCTTC
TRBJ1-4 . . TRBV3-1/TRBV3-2 CASSQGTALGQTNEKLFF TGTGCCAGCAGCCAAGGAACGGCTCTGGGGCAGACAAATGAAAAACTGTTTTTT
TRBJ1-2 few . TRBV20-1 CSAPETGGYTF TGCAGTGCCCCCGAGACAGGTGGCTACACCTTC
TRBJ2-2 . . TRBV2 CASRTEALNTGELFF TGTGCCAGCAGAACTGAGGCGCTGAACACCGGGGAGCTGTTTTTT
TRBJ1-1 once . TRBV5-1 CASSLYQSGTEAFF TGCGCCAGCAGCTTGTACCAGTCCGGGACTGAAGCTTTCTTT
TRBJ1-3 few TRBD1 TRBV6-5 CASSYKGTGAGNTIYF TGTGCCAGCAGTTACAAAGGAACAGGGGCTGGAAACACCATATATTTT
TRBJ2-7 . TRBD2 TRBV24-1 CATSGEGREGGYEQYF TGTGCCACCAGTGGTGAAGGACGGGAGGGGGGCTACGAGCAGTACTTC
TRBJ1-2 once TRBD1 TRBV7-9 CASRTPQGMGPYGYTF TGTGCCAGCAGAACCCCACAGGGGATGGGCCCCTATGGCTACACCTTC
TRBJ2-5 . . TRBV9 CASSSDRELETQYF TGTGCCAGCAGCTCCGATAGGGAGTTAGAGACCCAGTACTTC
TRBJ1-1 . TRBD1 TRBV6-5 CASSSGVTGGTEAFF TGTGCCAGCAGTTCCGGAGTTACAGGGGGCACTGAAGCTTTCTTT
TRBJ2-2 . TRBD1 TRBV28 CASSLMGQGKGGELFF TGTGCCAGCAGTTTAATGGGACAGGGGAAGGGCGGGGAGCTGTTTTTT
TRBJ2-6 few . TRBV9 CASTSVSGANVLTF TGTGCCAGCACCTCAGTCTCTGGGGCCAACGTCCTGACTTTC
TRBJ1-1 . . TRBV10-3 CAITVGGMVSVTEAFF TGTGCCATCACTGTGGGGGGAATGGTGAGTGTCACTGAAGCTTTCTTT
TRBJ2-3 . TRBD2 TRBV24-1 CATSDGRGEYF TGTGCCACCAGTGATGGGCGGGGGGAGTATTTT
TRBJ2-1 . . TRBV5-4 CASSLEAGVGPNEQFF TGTGCCAGCAGCTTGGAGGCAGGGGTGGGGCCCAATGAGCAGTTCTTC
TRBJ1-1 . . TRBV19 CASSPTSGTEAFF TGTGCCAGTAGCCCTACGTCCGGGACTGAAGCTTTCTTT
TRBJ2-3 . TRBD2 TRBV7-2 CASSRASGRARADTQYF TGTGCCAGCAGCCGGGCTAGCGGGAGGGCCAGGGCAGATACGCAGTATTTT
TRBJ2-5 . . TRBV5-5 CASSLMGGLEETQYF TGTGCCAGCAGCCTAATGGGGGGGCTAGAGGAGACCCAGTACTTC
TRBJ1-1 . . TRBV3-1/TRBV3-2 CASSPPRGVRLPFF TGTGCCAGCAGCCCCCCTCGGGGGGTGAGGTTGCCTTTCTTT
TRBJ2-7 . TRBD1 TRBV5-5 CASSFPGTGAEQYF TGTGCCAGCAGCTTCCCCGGGACAGGGGCCGAGCAGTACTTC
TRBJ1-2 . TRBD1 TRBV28 CASSTRGQGGYTF TGTGCCAGCAGCACCAGGGGGCAGGGTGGCTACACCTTC
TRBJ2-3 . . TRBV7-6 CASQDASTDTQYF TGTGCCAGCCAGGATGCAAGCACAGATACGCAGTATTTT
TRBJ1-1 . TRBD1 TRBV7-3 CASSAGTGATEAFF TGTGCCAGCAGCGCCGGGACAGGGGCCACTGAAGCTTTCTTT
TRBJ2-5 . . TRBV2 CASRRASLYQETQYF TGTGCCAGCAGGCGGGCCTCCCTTTACCAAGAGACCCAGTACTTC
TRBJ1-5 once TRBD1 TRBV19 CASSTVRTGGPSNQPQHF TGTGCCAGTAGTACCGTCCGGACAGGTGGGCCAAGCAATCAGCCCCAGCATTTT
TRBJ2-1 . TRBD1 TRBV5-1 CASSRRPGQVNNEQFF TGCGCCAGCAGCCGAAGACCGGGACAGGTAAACAATGAGCAGTTCTTC
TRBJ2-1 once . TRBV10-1 CASSASNEQFF TGCGCCAGCAGTGCCTCCAATGAGCAGTTCTTC
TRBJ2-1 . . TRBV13 CAIARGSYNEQFF TGTGCCATAGCGCGGGGCTCCTACAATGAGCAGTTCTTC
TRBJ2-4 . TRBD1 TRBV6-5 CASRRTGQGVDIQYF TGTGCCAGCAGAAGGACGGGACAGGGGGTGGACATTCAGTACTTC
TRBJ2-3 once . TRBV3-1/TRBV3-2 CASSQTSRTHTQYF TGTGCCAGCAGCCAAACGTCCCGCACACATACGCAGTATTTT
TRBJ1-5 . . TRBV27 CASRSRGAGNQPQHF TGTGCCAGCAGATCCAGGGGCGCGGGCAATCAGCCCCAGCATTTT
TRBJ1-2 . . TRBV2 CASVVNFGNYGYTF TGTGCCAGCGTTGTTAATTTCGGTAACTATGGCTACACCTTC
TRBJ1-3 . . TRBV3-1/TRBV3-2 CASSQSRGTIYF TGTGCCAGCAGCCAAAGCCGGGGCACCATATATTTT
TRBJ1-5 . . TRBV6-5 CASRQLNQPQHF TGTGCCAGCAGACAGCTCAATCAGCCCCAGCATTTT
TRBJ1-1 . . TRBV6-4 CASSTRDGTEAFF TGTGCCAGCAGTACCCGAGATGGCACTGAAGCTTTCTTT
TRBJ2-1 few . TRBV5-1 CASSLEWERNEQFF TGCGCCAGCAGCTTGGAGTGGGAGAGGAATGAGCAGTTCTTC
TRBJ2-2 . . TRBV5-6 CASSAPTVSYGVAGELFF TGTGCCAGCAGCGCGCCGACGGTGAGCTATGGAGTGGCCGGGGAGCTGTTTTTT
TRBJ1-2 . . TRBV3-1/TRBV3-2 CASSHLSPGEGYTF TGTGCCAGCAGCCATCTCTCACCAGGGGAAGGCTACACCTTC
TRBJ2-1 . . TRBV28 CASSLLVNEQFF TGTGCCAGCAGTTTACTTGTAAATGAGCAGTTCTTC
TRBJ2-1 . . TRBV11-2 CASSLGQTSNEQFF TGTGCCAGCAGCTTAGGCCAGACTAGTAACGAGCAGTTCTTC
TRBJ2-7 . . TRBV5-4 CASSRGVGAYEQYF TGTGCCAGCAGTAGAGGAGTCGGCGCCTACGAGCAGTACTTC
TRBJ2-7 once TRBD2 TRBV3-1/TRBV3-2 CASSQDARFLAGATYEQYF TGTGCCAGCAGCCAAGATGCGAGGTTCCTAGCGGGGGCCACCTACGAGCAGTACTTC
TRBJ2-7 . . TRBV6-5 CASSRTGAYEQYF TGTGCCAGCAGCCGGACTGGAGCCTACGAGCAGTACTTC
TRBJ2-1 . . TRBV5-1 CASSSGSLGNEQFF TGCGCCAGCAGCTCGGGGTCCCTCGGCAATGAGCAGTTCTTC
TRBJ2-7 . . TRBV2 CASSPQVAYHYEQYF TGTGCCAGCTCTCCTCAAGTAGCTTATCACTACGAGCAGTACTTC